This T cell receptor (beta chain) emerged from a study of naive and memory T cell subsets. This clonotype came up many times. The antigen remains undetermined. Germline CDR1 and CDR2: SEHNR and FQNEAQ (reference sequence). The CDR3 totals 14 residues. V was pared by 4 bases and J by 4 bases, with 13 bases between. The SP2 primer and nested alpha and beta constant region primers amplified ligated cDNA in four rounds. For blood and skin samples, reverse transcription used TCR alpha and beta constant primers. TCRdb re-called the 5' RACE reads through MiXCR, storing one row per CDR3 protein. The sample contains about 62,000 distinct CDR3 sequences, approximately 8% of which appear only once. Study-wide findings and caveats: The RNA method is potentially sensitive to activation and differentiation changes.

A UMI-containing oligonucleotide was joined by 3' ligation to the TCR cDNA template. Whole blood, roughly 2.5 ml, came from adult healthy volunteers. Unsorted total RNA, about 1 to 1000 ng, was DNase treated before reverse transcription. The TCR was taken from a female donor in good health. The rearrangement joins TRBV7-9 to TRBJ1-1, with a tentative D call TRBD1 (6 bases). The CDR3 DNA reads as TGTGCCAGCAGCTCCCGGACAGCCGGCACTGAAGCTTTCTTT. It specifies CASSSRTAGTEAFF.